The source of this T cell receptor beta chain is a study of T cells after yellow fever vaccination. For the study at large: Researchers used SMART-Seq v4 Ultra Low Input to prepare fractions that had low cell numbers.

Universal primer sites and UMIs were introduced during 5'RACE template-switching synthesis of TCR cDNA. TCRdb reprocessed the 5' RACE reads via MiXCR and lists one record per CDR3 protein. The sample lists 550,000 or so distinct CDR3 sequences; roughly 21% were seen once. This clonotype turned up a few times. The CDR3 contains 16 residues. Germline trimming cut 5 bases from V and 6 bases from J; bases unmatched to any gene: 9. Germline assignment: CDR1 SGHAT and CDR2 FQNNGV. The sequence was obtained from a young man who received the YFV17D yellow fever vaccine. The J gene is TRBJ2-7, the V gene TRBV11-2, with 14 bases aligning to TRBD2. The specimen was PBMCs, collected 15 days after the yellow fever booster vaccination. The CDR3 loop reads CASSLRLAGGPVEQYF. The CDR3 region has the DNA TGTGCCAGCAGCCTCCGACTAGCGGGAGGGCCAGTCGAGCAGTACTTC. The variable domain in full, with the rest retrieved from reference TRBV11-2 and TRBJ2-7, is EAGVAQSPRYKIIEKRQSVAFWCNPISGHATLYWYQQILGQGPKLLIQFQNNGVVDDSQLPKDRFSAERLKGVDSTLKIQPAKLEDSAVYLCASSLRLAGGPVEQYFGPGTRLTVT.